A single sample gave rise to the 4 T cell receptor beta chains below, sequenced in a study of T cell repertoires in cytomegalovirus infection. The antigens for these receptors are not known. TCRdb reprocessed the reads via MiXCR and lists one record per CDR3 protein. The profile shows roughly 920,000 distinct CDR3 sequences, around 30% of them singletons. Sequenced material: cultured CD8+ T cells from PBMCs, taken from culture after CMV antigen stimulation. These receptor sequences come from a human donor in good health (CMV status not recorded). Some clones in this sample may be carry-over from other donors' samples.

At least ten counts were recorded for this clonotype. This sequence joins TRBV6-1 and TRBJ2-7; D possibly corresponds to TRBD1 (6 bases). The CDR3 runs 14 residues. CDR1 and CDR2 from the germline V gene are MNHNS and SASEGT. V dropped 11 bases and J dropped 4 bases, with 21 bases sitting between them. This CDR3 is CASQNRDTNYEQYV. CDR3 bases: TGTGCCTCGCAAAACCGGGACACTAATTACGAGCAGTACGTC.

The genes are TRBV4-1 and TRBJ1-6; weak D call: TRBD1 (5 bases). Per the germline V gene, CDR1 is MGHRA and CDR2 is YSYEKL. This CDR3 has 11 residues. V was cut by 8 bases and J by 8 bases, with 7 bases left in between. The CDR3 is CASGGDSPLHF. In DNA, the CDR3 is TGCGCCAGCGGAGGGGATTCACCCCTCCACTTT.

The gene calls are TRBV10-3 and TRBJ2-3; the D is unclear. CDR3 length: 14 residues. The germline V gene has CDR1 ENHRY and CDR2 SYGVKD. V lost 7 bases and J 3 bases, leaving 14 bases between the germline ends. The DNA for the CDR3 is TGTGCCATCAATCACTTGAACGAGACAGATACGCAGTATTTT. Protein product: CAINHLNETDTQYF.

The chain couples TRBV27 to TRBJ2-3; possibly TRBD1 for D (6 bases). V lost 5 bases to trimming and J lost 0 bases, with 9 bases between them. The length of the CDR3 is 14 residues. The germline CDR1 and CDR2 sequences are MNHEY and SMNVEV (reference sequence). The CDR3 DNA sequence: TGTGCCAGCAGTATGGACAGTAGCACAGATACGCAGTATTTT. Translation: CASSMDSSTDTQYF.